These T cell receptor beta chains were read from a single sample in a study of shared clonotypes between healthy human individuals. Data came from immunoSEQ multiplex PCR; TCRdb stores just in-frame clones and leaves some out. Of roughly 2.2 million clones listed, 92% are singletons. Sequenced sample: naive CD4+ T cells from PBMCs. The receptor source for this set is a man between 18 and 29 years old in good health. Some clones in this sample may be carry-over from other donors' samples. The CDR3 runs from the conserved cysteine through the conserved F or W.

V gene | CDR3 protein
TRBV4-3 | CASSRRQSTDTQYF
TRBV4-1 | CASSQGTGGYTGELFF
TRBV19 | CASSITDGEKLFF
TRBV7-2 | CASSWGQGADEQYF
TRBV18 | CASSPQSGLNTEAFF
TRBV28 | CASSLYGRGNRRDTDTQYF
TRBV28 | CAVQPGWDTEAFF
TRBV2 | CASSSGRAWSEQFF
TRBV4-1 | CASSPRPPTAAYGYTF
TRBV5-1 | CASSLTGGNYGYTF
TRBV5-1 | CASSLGAGVIDEQYF
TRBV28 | CASSLFGNTQETQYF
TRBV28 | CASTPGVVSLYEQYF
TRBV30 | CACSGASYNEQFF
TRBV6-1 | CASRARDRDFYGYTF
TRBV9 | CASSLGLAGASANEQFF